These 13 T cell receptor beta chains were all obtained from the same sample, sequenced in a study of beta chain features in type 1 diabetes. Since all of the isolated RNA was reverse transcribed, expressed TCRB transcripts were what got sequenced. The assay was immunoSEQ multiplex PCR, and TCRdb's table has in-frame clones only and misses some. The sample holds 860,000 or so clones, roughly 15% seen once. The sample consisted of naive CD4+ T cells from blood. The source of these receptors is a young woman in good health.

The chain has TRBV28 and TRBJ1-2; a possible D gene is TRBD1 (5 bases). The CDR3 runs to 14 residues. Per the germline V gene, CDR1 is MDHEN and CDR2 is SYDVKM. The V end lost 2 bases, the J end lost 2 bases, and 9 bases lay between the germline ends. The CDR3 coding sequence is TGTGCCAGCAGTTTAGGCAGGGTGAACTATGGCTACACCTTC. Protein sequence: CASSLGRVNYGYTF.

This clone was detected only once. This chain joins TRBV5-1 and TRBJ2-1, with 9 bases lining up with TRBD2. The CDR3 extends over 15 amino acids. Germline CDR1 is SGHRS and CDR2 is YFSETQ. The junction had 6 bases not matched to a gene; V was cut back by 4 bases and J by 4 bases. This chain's CDR3 is CASSRGLATYNEQFF. In DNA, the CDR3 is TGCGCCAGCAGCCGGGGACTAGCAACGTACAATGAGCAGTTCTTC.

The CDR3 sequence: CASSLERADYTEAFF. The CDR3 nucleotides are TGCGCCAGCAGCTTGGAGCGGGCGGACTACACTGAAGCTTTCTTT. V and J are TRBV5-1 and TRBJ1-1; D not resolved. The germline gives CDR1 SGHRS, CDR2 YFSETQ. This CDR3 is built from 15 residues. V lost 0 bases and J 3 bases, leaving 12 bases between the germline ends. Full variable domain (outside the CDR3, taken from reference TRBV5-1 and TRBJ1-1): KAGVTQTPRYLIKTRGQQVTLSCSPISGHRSVSWYQQTPGQGLQFLFEYFSETQRNKGNFPGRFSGRQFSNSRSEMNVSTLELGDSALYLCASSLERADYTEAFFGQGTRLTVV.

The sample holds a few counts of this clone. CDR3 nucleotide sequence: TGTGCCAGCAGCTTGGGGTTGGGTAGAGCTTTCTTT. Amino acid sequence: CASSLGLGRAFF. The chain couples TRBV7-9 to TRBJ1-1; D is ambiguous. The V end lost 3 bases, the J end lost 10 bases, and 12 bases lay between the germline ends. This CDR3 is built from 12 residues. Per the germline V gene, CDR1 is SEHNR and CDR2 is FQNEAQ (reference sequence).

The chain recombines TRBV7-9 with TRBJ2-7; 9 nucleotides agree with TRBD1. CDR1 SEHNR and CDR2 FQNEAQ come from the germline V gene (reference sequence). The CDR3 contains 15 residues. V shed 4 bases, J shed 5 bases, and the junction held 9 bases outside the gene matches. This CDR3 is CASSWRTGGMDEQYF. In DNA, the CDR3 is TGTGCCAGCAGCTGGAGAACAGGGGGCATGGACGAGCAGTACTTC.

J is TRBJ1-5 and V is TRBV7-2; D gene uncertain. CDR3 length equals 13 residues. Deletions cut 6 bases from V and 3 bases from J, with 9 bases between. CDR1 SGHTA and CDR2 FQGNSA come from the germline V gene. CDR3 loop: CASSPGYNQPQHF. In DNA, the CDR3 is TGTGCCAGCAGTCCAGGCTACAATCAGCCCCAGCATTTT.

The chain carries TRBV27 and TRBJ2-1; TRBD2 aligns across 8 bases. V lost 6 bases, J lost 13 bases, and 8 bases stayed unmatched. Germline V CDR1 and CDR2: MNHEY, SMNVEV (reference sequence). The CDR3 covers 12 residues. The DNA for the CDR3 is TGTGCCAGCAGGGGGGGCGGGAGGACCCAGTTCTTC. It is translated as CASRGGGRTQFF.

The chain is built from TRBV6-1 and TRBJ2-3; 7 bases are a match to TRBD1. Germline V CDR1 and CDR2: MNHNS, SASEGT. Trimming removed 2 bases from V and 10 bases from J; junction bases left unmatched: 15. The CDR3 extends over 16 amino acids. The CDR3 here is CASSEMGQGESFAQYF. CDR3 bases: TGTGCCAGCAGTGAAATGGGGCAGGGGGAGTCCTTTGCGCAGTATTTT.

This chain links TRBV4-2 with TRBJ2-7; D may be TRBD2 (6 bases). Trimming left V 1 base short and J 2 bases short, with 12 bases between. The germline CDR1 and CDR2 sequences are LGHNA and YNFKEQ. The CDR3 contains 15 residues. In DNA form, the CDR3 reads TGTGCCAGCAGCCAAGTCGCGGTAGCGGCCTACGAGCAGTACTTC. It specifies CASSQVAVAAYEQYF.

V is TRBV27 and J is TRBJ2-6; perhaps TRBD1 as D (5 bases). The CDR3 loop spans 15 amino acids. Trimming took off 2 bases at V and 0 bases at J, with 5 bases between the two ends. Looked up from germline, CDR1 is MNHEY and CDR2 is SMNVEV (reference sequence). The CDR3 region has the DNA TGTGCCAGCAGTTTAAGGGGCTCTGGGGCCAACGTCCTGACTTTC. Translation: CASSLRGSGANVLTF.

This clone was seen a handful of times. Here the CDR3 reads CASSLGDSVTGELFF. CDR3 in DNA: TGCGCCAGCAGCTTGGGGGACTCGGTCACCGGGGAGCTGTTTTTT. V and J are TRBV5-1 and TRBJ2-2; TRBD2 might be the D (6 bases). The CDR3 length is 15 residues. The germline V gene has CDR1 SGHRS and CDR2 YFSETQ. The V and J ends lost 0 bases and 4 bases respectively, with 10 bases between them.

This clone has only a few counts. The chain carries TRBV4-3 and TRBJ2-4, with 12 bases lining up with TRBD2. V was pared by 2 bases and J by 0 bases, with 8 bases of the junction left unmatched. The CDR3 has 19 residues. CDR1 is LGHNA and CDR2 is YSLEER in the germline V gene. The CDR3 reads CASSQSPSGRARAKNIQYF. The CDR3 DNA sequence: TGCGCCAGCAGCCAATCCCCTAGCGGGAGGGCGAGAGCCAAAAACATTCAGTACTTC.

The genes are TRBV28 and TRBJ2-2; D ambiguous. The V gene lost 3 bases and the J gene lost 1 base, with 9 bases spanning the gap. Per the germline V gene, CDR1 is MDHEN and CDR2 is SYDVKM. The CDR3 runs 15 residues. CDR3 sequence reads: CASSFGGVNTGELFF. CDR3 in DNA: TGTGCCAGCAGTTTCGGCGGAGTGAACACCGGGGAGCTGTTTTTT.